This T cell receptor beta chain is drawn from a study of human T cells and chemical hapten exposure. Study information: Across its approximately 25 weeks, the study gave patients weekly diphenylcyclopropenone doses to the scalp.

Time point meaning: patch test 2, 6 weeks after DPC sensitization. Described treatment: therapeutic diphenylcyclopropenone sensitization with weekly scalp DPC. Between the trimmed V and J ends, which lost 7 bases and 0 bases, there was a span of 9 bases. The CDR3 contains 13 residues. CDR1 and CDR2 (germline): SGHVS, FQNEAQ. Using its own MiXCR run on the RACE reads, TCRdb lists one record per CDR3 protein. The sample includes under 100,000 distinct CDR3 sequences, about 10% of them seen just once. This clonotype came up many times. Material: whole blood, obtained in connection with sensitization to the hapten diphenylcyclopropenone (DPC). The origin of this receptor is a woman between 40 and 55 years old with alopecia areata. Some clones in this sample may be carry-over from other donors' samples. V usage is TRBV7-8 and J usage is TRBJ2-5; no firm D call. The CDR3 reads CASMSVDQETQYF. The CDR3 nucleotides are TGTGCCAGCATGTCGGTCGACCAAGAGACCCAGTACTTC.